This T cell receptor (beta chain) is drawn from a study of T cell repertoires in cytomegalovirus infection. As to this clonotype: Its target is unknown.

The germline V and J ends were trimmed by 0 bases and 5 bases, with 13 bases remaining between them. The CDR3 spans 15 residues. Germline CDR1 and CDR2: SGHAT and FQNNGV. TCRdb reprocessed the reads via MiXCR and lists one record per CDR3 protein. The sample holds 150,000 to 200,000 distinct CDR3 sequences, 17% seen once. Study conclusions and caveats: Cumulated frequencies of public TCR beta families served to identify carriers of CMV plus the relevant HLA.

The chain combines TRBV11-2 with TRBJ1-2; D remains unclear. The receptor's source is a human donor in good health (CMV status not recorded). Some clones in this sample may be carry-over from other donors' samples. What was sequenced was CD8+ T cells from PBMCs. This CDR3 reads CASSLDYSGGYGYTF. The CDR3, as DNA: TGTGCCAGCAGCTTAGATTATAGCGGCGGGTATGGCTACACCTTC.